The sequence of this TCR beta chain was determined in a study of OX40 agonist ivuxolimab in advanced cancers. Overall study context: Across the patients, intravenous ivuxolimab was delivered every 2 weeks at 0.01 to 10 mg/kg.

Study-level findings and limits: Averaging showed that CD8+ T cells had more expanded clones than CD4+ did.

Between the trimmed V and J ends, which lost 5 bases and 6 bases, there was a span of 10 bases. CDR3 length: 12 residues. Germline V gene lookup returns CDR1 SNHLY and CDR2 FYNNEI. In the case of this clone: What it binds is unknown.

Only in-frame clones appear in the TCRdb table, and some are missing; sequencing was by immunoSEQ multiplex PCR. The table has around 100,000 clones, around 91% seen once. Sampling of blood occurred at baseline, cycle 4 day 1, and cycle 7 day 1. The sequence derives from an adult with an advanced solid tumor such as melanoma, head and neck, liver or kidney cancer. The chain has TRBV2 and TRBJ1-1; D is uncertain. The source material was CD4+ or CD8+ T cells sorted from blood, sampled in a trial of the OX40 agonist ivuxolimab. The CDR3 coding sequence is TGTGCCAGCAGTTTTAATGGGGCTGAAGCTTTCTTT. Protein product: CASSFNGAEAFF.